This T cell receptor (beta chain) comes out of a study of Tregs in tolerant kidney transplant recipients. CDR3 length equals 16 residues. V trimming: 3 bases; J trimming: 1 base; junction bases outside the gene matches: 9. CDR1 is SGHRS and CDR2 is YFSETQ in the germline V gene. Study results and caveats: Nucleotide sequences could not be compared across some patients' samples due to primer changes.

As for this clone: Antigen: not known.

Sequencing used immunoSEQ multiplex PCR; TCRdb keeps in-frame clones, though not all of them. The repertoire holds fewer than 100,000 clones, with more than 85% as singletons. The sequenced sample was CD4+ T cells from blood, obtained before the transplant. This sequence was found in a human donor who received a combined kidney and bone marrow transplant. V gene TRBV5-1 combines with J gene TRBJ1-2; 7 positions match TRBD1. CDR3 in amino acids: CASSSRGDLDNYGYTF. The CDR3 coding sequence is TGCGCCAGCAGCTCCAGGGGGGATTTGGATAACTATGGCTACACCTTC. Variable domain in full (rest from reference TRBV5-1 and TRBJ1-2): KAGVTQTPRYLIKTRGQQVTLSCSPISGHRSVSWYQQTPGQGLQFLFEYFSETQRNKGNFPGRFSGRQFSNSRSEMNVSTLELGDSALYLCASSSRGDLDNYGYTFGSGTRLTVV.